This paragraph covers one T cell receptor beta chain sequence. Its antigen remains unknown. No conserved phenylalanine or tryptophan ends this CDR3, so it is likely a read error. This specimen belongs to a study of tumor-infiltrating lymphocytes in primary liver carcinoma. In the study overall: Every sample contained roughly 3.5 to 8 million productive TCRbeta reads, and these numbers were similar from one tissue type to another. The study's findings and limits: Tumor-blood pairs (like tumor-adjacent pairs) overlapped less than tumor region pairs did. Against blood, tumors held a significantly higher top-250-clone fraction (p = 0.039).

Constant-region priming of roughly 500 ng total RNA yielded TCR beta cDNA. Generation of the TCR beta libraries relied on three nested multiplex PCR rounds using slightly modified ARM-PCR. TCRdb analysed the multiplex PCR reads with MiXCR anew, one entry per CDR3 protein. Among approximately 80,000 distinct CDR3 sequences listed, roughly two thirds were seen once. Co-extraction yielded RNA and DNA from roughly 20-30 mg of unsorted bulk tissue. Sequencing used tumor-adjacent normal liver tissue. The TCR comes from a middle-aged man with primary liver carcinoma and hepatitis B virus infection.

CDR3 amino acids: CASSLGEVPTLNTGELFL. CDR3 DNA: TGTGCCAGCAGCCTAGGAGAGGTACCGACTTTAAACACCGGGGAGCTGTTTCTT. The chain uses TRBV5-6 and TRBJ2-2; D is ambiguous. Trimming pared 4 bases from V and 2 bases from J, leaving 21 bases between. The CDR3 consists of 18 residues. The germline V gene has CDR1 SGHDT and CDR2 YYEEEE.